This T cell receptor beta chain stems from a study of blood T cell repertoires in COVID-19. Overall study context: From the United States, Italy and Spain came samples of acute and convalescent COVID-19.

Per the authors' pipeline: Nucleated cell number was recorded as an estimate derived from reference gene primer amplification. Only in-frame clones appear in the TCRdb table, and some are missing; sequencing was by immunoSEQ multiplex PCR. That table is the source of V, J and clone size, and D and trimming were worked out from the DNA. The sample comprises 43,000 or so clones, more than 65% of which are singletons, and about 25% rests with the top ten. CDR1 SGHNT and CDR2 YYREEE come from the germline V gene (reference sequence). The CDR3 is 15 amino acids. V lost 4 bases and J lost 8, with 18 bases in between.

Sequenced input: peripheral blood. This chain joins TRBV5-4 and TRBJ1-4; D unclear. This sequence originates from a woman aged 55-70 years with acute or convalescent COVID-19. CDR3 nucleotide sequence: TGTGCCAGCAGCGCCCGTCGTGAGGGTGGCGAAAAACTGTTTTTT. The encoded protein is CASSARREGGEKLFF.